The rows below give T cell receptor delta chains drawn from one sample of a study of DNA immune sequencing with unique molecular identifiers. TCRdb called clones anew from the multiplex PCR reads with CATT. Of approximately 2,500 delta-chain clones listed, about 14% are singletons. The sequencing input was gamma-delta T cells enriched from blood buffy coat, or unenriched PBMCs (not recorded which). All receptors derive from a human donor in good health. Each CDR3 is given without its conserved first and last residue. Fields, in order: V gene, J gene, CDR3 protein.

TRDV2	TRDJ1	ACDTVEVTDKLI
TRDV2	TRDJ1	ACDTLPSLGDYTDKLI
TRDV1	TRDJ1	ALGEPSTFLRVWGIPYTDKLI
TRDV2	TRDJ1	ACDTVPELGDTRTDKLI
TRDV1	TRDJ1	ALGEYQILTPYSPMRGVPYTDKLI
TRDV2	TRDJ1	ACDTIQVGDTLADKLI
TRDV2	TRDJ1	ACDAGYKLI
TRDV1	TRDJ1	ALGGASSYTDKLI
TRDV2	TRDJ1	ACDTVGGSPYLYTDKLI
TRDV2	TRDJ1	ACDSLLGAPNTDKLI
TRDV1	TRDJ1	ALGEDSVLEPDKLI
TRDV2	TRDJ3	ACDTAGDRAWDTRQMF
TRDV2	TRDJ1	ACDPLGLNTGGDYTDKLI
TRDV1	TRDJ1	ALGPGVPGVMYTDKLI
TRDV2	TRDJ1	ACDTVLPGGQRTDKLI
TRDV2	TRDJ3	ACDTRYSYSRSTGGTWDTRQMF
TRDV2	TRDJ1	ACDTVLGDTKYTDKLI
TRDV2	TRDJ1	ACDTLGDGKYTDKLI
TRDV2	TRDJ1	ACDTVFTGAPQPDKLI
TRDV2	TRDJ1	ACDPVGGAKDDKLI
TRDV2	TRDJ1	ACDTEAGGYEPLI
TRDV3	TRDJ1	ASANPYAGYAPGVDTDKLI
TRDV3	TRDJ1	AFGYLSPLLGDFPDKLI
TRDV2	TRDJ1	ACDTVAGLGDEFPDKLI
TRDV2	TRDJ1	ACDTVGGYAGTDKLI
TRDV2	TRDJ3	ACDAWGTSSWDTRQMF
TRDV1	TRDJ1	SGEKLKLI
TRDV1	TRDJ1	ALGERIKLI
TRDV2	TRDJ3	ACDKILGSSWDTRQMF
TRDV2	TRDJ1	ACDTMKLGDLQLTDKLI
TRDV2	TRDJ1	ACDTVGTSYPYTDKLI
TRDV2	TRDJ1	ACDTYGLSGYGPNTDKLI
TRDV2	TRDJ1	ACDTGTGGPTDKLI
TRDV2	TRDJ1	ACDTLTGGPYTDKLI
TRDV3	TRDJ1	AFKPALLRRGIKGADKLI
TRDV2	TRDJ3	ACDTVLGDTSSWDTRQMF
TRDV2	TRDJ1	ACDTVKLGDTGTDKLI
TRDV2	TRDJ1	ACDKLGDLYTDKLI
TRDV2	TRDJ1	ACDPVLGDAKGRGPDKLI